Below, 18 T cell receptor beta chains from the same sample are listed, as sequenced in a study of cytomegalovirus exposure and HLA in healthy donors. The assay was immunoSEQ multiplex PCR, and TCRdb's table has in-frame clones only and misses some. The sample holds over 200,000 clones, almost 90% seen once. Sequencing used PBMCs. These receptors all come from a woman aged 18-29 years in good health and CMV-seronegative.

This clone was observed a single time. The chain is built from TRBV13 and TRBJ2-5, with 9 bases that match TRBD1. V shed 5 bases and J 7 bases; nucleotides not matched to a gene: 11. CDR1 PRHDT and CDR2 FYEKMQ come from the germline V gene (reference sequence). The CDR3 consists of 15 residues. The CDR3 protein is CASSPLGQGGATQYF. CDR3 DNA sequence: TGTGCCAGCAGCCCCCTGGGACAGGGAGGGGCGACCCAGTACTTC.

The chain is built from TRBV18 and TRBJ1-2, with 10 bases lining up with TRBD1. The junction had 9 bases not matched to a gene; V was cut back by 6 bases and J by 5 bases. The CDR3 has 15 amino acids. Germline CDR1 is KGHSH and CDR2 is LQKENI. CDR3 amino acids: CASSAGTGEIYGYTF. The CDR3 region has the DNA TGTGCCAGCTCCGCCGGGACAGGGGAAATTTATGGCTACACCTTC. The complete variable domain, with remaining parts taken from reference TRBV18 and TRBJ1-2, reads NAGVMQNPRHLVRRRGQEARLRCSPMKGHSHVYWYRQLPEEGLKFMVYLQKENIIDESGMPKERFSAEFPKEGPSILRIQQVVRGDSAAYFCASSAGTGEIYGYTFGSGTRLTVV.

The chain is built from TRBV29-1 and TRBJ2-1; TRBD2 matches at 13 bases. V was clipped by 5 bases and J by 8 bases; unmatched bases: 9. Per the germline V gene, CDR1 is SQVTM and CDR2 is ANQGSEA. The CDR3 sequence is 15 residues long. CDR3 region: CSVFPTSGRSDEQFF. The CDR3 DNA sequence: TGCAGCGTTTTCCCGACTAGCGGGAGGTCCGATGAGCAGTTCTTC.

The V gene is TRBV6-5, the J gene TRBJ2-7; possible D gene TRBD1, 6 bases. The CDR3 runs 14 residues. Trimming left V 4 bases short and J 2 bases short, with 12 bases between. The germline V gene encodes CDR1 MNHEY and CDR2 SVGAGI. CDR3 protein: CASSSLDRAYEQYF. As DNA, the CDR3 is TGTGCCAGCAGTTCCCTGGACAGAGCCTACGAGCAGTACTTC.

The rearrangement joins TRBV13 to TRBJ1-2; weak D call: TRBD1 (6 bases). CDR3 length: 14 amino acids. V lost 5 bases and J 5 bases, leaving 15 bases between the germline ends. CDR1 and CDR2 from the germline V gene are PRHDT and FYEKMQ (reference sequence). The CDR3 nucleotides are TGTGCCAGCAGCCGCGGGCAGGGGCTTTATGGCTACACCTTC. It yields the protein CASSRGQGLYGYTF.

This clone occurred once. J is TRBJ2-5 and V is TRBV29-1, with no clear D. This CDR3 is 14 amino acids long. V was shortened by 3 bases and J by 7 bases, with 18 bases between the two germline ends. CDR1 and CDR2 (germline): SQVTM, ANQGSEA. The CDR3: CSVDEVALSGTQYF. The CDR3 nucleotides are TGCAGCGTTGACGAGGTAGCTTTGAGTGGGACCCAGTACTTC.

The DNA of the CDR3 is TGTGCCAGCAGGGACGACAGCTACGAGCAGTACTTC. The encoded protein is CASRDDSYEQYF. J is TRBJ2-7 and V is TRBV2; D might be TRBD1 (5 bases). CDR3 length: 12 residues. With 6 bases removed from V and 3 bases from J, the gap between germline ends came to 9 bases. Per germline, CDR1 SNHLY and CDR2 FYNNEI.

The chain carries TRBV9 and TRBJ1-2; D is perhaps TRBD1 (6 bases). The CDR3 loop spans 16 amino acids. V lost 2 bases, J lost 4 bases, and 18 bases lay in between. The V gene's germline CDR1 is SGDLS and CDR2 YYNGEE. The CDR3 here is CASSVDQGNQGYGYTF. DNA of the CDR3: TGTGCCAGCAGCGTCGATCAGGGGAATCAGGGCTATGGCTACACCTTC. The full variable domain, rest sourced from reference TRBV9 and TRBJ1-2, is DSGVTQTPKHLITATGQRVTLRCSPRSGDLSVYWYQQSLDQGLQFLIQYYNGEERAKGNILERFSAQQFPDLHSELNLSSLELGDSALYFCASSVDQGNQGYGYTFGSGTRLTVV.

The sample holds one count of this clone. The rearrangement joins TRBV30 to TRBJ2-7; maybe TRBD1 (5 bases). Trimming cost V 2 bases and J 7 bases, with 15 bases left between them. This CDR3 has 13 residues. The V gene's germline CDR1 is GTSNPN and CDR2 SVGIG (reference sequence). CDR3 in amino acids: CAWSHGGSGEQYF. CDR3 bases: TGTGCCTGGAGTCACGGTGGGTCAGGGGAGCAGTACTTC.

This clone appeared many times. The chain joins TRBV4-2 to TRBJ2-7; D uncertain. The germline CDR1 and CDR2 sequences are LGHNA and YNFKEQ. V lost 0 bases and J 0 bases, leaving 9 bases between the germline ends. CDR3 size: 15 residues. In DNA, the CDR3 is TGTGCCAGCAGCCAAGATTTCGCGAGCTCCTACGAGCAGTACTTC. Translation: CASSQDFASSYEQYF.

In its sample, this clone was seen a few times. In DNA form, the CDR3 reads TGTGCCAGCAGCTCGAATAGCGGGACGGTGCAGTTCTTC. Amino acids: CASSSNSGTVQFF. V is TRBV14 and J is TRBJ2-1; TRBD2 matches 8 bases. V gave up 5 bases and J gave up 12 bases; unmatched junction bases: 9. The CDR3 consists of 13 residues. Looked up from germline, CDR1 is SGHDN and CDR2 is FVKESK.

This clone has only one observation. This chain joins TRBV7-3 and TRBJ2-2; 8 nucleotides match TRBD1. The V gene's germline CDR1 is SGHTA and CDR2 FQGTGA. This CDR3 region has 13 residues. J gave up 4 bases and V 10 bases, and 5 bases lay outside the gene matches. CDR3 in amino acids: CATATGATGELFF. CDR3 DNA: TGTGCCACCGCGACAGGGGCCACCGGGGAGCTGTTTTTT. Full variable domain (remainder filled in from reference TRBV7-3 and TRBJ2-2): GAGVSQTPSNKVTEKGKYVELRCDPISGHTALYWYRQSLGQGPEFLIYFQGTGAADDSGLPNDRFFAVRPEGSVSTLKIQRTERGDSAVYLCATATGATGELFFGEGSRLTVL.

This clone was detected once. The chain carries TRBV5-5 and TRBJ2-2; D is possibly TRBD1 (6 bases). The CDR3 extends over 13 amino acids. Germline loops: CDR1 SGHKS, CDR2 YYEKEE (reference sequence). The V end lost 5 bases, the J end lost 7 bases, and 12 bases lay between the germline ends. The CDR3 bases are TGTGCCAGCAGAGCTGGGGGCAGCGGGGAGCTGTTTTTT. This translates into CASRAGGSGELFF.

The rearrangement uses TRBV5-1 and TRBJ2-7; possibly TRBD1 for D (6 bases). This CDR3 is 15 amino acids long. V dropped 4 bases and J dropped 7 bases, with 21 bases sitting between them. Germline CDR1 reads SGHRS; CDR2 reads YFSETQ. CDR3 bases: TGCGCCAGCAGCCTAGGACAGTCCGGGCTTGGGGAGCAGTACTTC. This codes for CASSLGQSGLGEQYF.

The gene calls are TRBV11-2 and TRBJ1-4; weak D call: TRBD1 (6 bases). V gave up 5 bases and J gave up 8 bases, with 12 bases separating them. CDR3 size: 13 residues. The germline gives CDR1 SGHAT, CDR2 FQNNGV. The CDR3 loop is CASSRTQGEKLFF. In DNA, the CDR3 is TGTGCCAGCAGCAGGACGCAGGGGGAAAAACTGTTTTTT.

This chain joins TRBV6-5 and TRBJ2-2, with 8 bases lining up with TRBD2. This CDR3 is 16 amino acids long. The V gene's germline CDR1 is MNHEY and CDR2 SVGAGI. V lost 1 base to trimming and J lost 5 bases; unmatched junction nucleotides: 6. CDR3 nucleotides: TGTGCCAGCAGTTACTTGTCCCGGGGGGGTACCGGGGAGCTGTTTTTT. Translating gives CASSYLSRGGTGELFF.

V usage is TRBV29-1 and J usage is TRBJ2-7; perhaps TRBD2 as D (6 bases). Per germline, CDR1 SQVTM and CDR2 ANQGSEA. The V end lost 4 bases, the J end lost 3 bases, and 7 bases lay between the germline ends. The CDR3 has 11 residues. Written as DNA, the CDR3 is TGCAGCGTTGGCGGGGACTACGAGCAGTACTTC. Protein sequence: CSVGGDYEQYF.

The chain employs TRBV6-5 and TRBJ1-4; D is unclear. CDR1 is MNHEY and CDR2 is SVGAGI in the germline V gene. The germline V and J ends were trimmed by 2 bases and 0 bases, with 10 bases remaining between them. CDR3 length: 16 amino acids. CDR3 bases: TGTGCCAGCAGTTACCGTGCACAGACAACTAATGAAAAACTGTTTTTT. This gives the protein CASSYRAQTTNEKLFF.